The table lists the clone carrying this T cell receptor (beta chain) with many counts. The sample belongs to a study of prognosis after radiotherapy for stage I lung cancer. Study details: Tumor types were squamous cell carcinoma in several patients, adenocarcinoma in some twelve.

Multiplex PCR in two rounds served to amplify TCR beta CDR3 from genomic DNA. First-round PCR used primers specific to each TRBV and TRBJ gene. One entry per CDR3 protein, called by TCRdb with MiXCR from the multiplex PCR reads. The data contain about 16,000 distinct CDR3 sequences, roughly 30% of them seen just once; the ten biggest clones take up around 27%. J was trimmed by 1 base and V by 3 bases; bases with no gene match: 6. Per germline, CDR1 MRHNA and CDR2 SNTAGT. The CDR3 loop spans 16 amino acids. V and J are TRBV6-4 and TRBJ1-1, with 9 bases matching TRBD1. Sequencing used PBMCs, obtained before or after stereotactic body radiation therapy (not recorded which). This receptor was taken from a donor aged 50 or older with non-small cell lung cancer. CDR3 bases: TGTGCCAGCAGTGAAAGGCCGACAGGGGGGAACACTGAAGCTTTCTTT. Protein: CASSERPTGGNTEAFF.